This T cell receptor beta chain appears in the sequencing data of a study of cytomegalovirus exposure and HLA in healthy donors. The CDR3 is 15 amino acids. V shed 4 bases, J shed 1 base, and the junction held 7 bases outside the gene matches. From germline, CDR1 is GTSNPN and CDR2 SVGIG (reference sequence). With 60 Vbeta and 13 Jbeta primers, the PCR was carried out. The data were produced by immunoSEQ multiplex PCR, yet TCRdb's version contains in-frame clones alone and is incomplete. The table has under 150,000 clones, more than 80% seen once. The chain recombines TRBV30 with TRBJ1-5; 7 bases match TRBD1. The sample was PBMCs. The TCR was taken from a woman in her forties in good health and CMV-seropositive. Here the CDR3 reads CAWTPGGASNQPQHF. Here the CDR3 DNA reads TGTGCCTGGACCCCAGGGGGAGCGAGCAATCAGCCCCAGCATTTT.